Following are 20 T cell receptor beta chains from one sample sequenced in a study of radiation and T cells in renal cell carcinoma. Time point defined: blood 2 weeks post-SBRT. Described treatment: 15 Gy SBRT to primary tumor, nephrectomy 4 weeks later. The method was immunoSEQ multiplex PCR; TCRdb's version includes in-frame clones alone and lacks a portion of them. This table holds 120,000 or so clones, about four fifths found once. This specimen was blood, taken from a patient whose treatment included radiotherapy and nephrectomy. These receptors all stem from a man aged 45 to 65 with renal cell carcinoma.

The chain combines TRBV18 with TRBJ2-3, with D possibly being TRBD2 (5 bases). The CDR3 spans 16 residues. V was trimmed by 2 bases and J by 1 base, leaving 13 bases between them. CDR1 KGHSH and CDR2 LQKENI come from the germline V gene. In DNA form, the CDR3 reads TGTGCCAGCTCACCAAGAGCGGTTAAAGGCACAGATACGCAGTATTTT. It yields the protein CASSPRAVKGTDTQYF.

The chain is built from TRBV4-2 and TRBJ2-7; 7 nucleotides align to TRBD1. This CDR3 spans 15 amino acids. Trimming removed 4 bases from V and 4 bases from J; junction bases left unmatched: 10. Germline assignment: CDR1 LGHNA and CDR2 YNFKEQ. Here the CDR3 DNA reads TGTGCCAGCAGCCCTGGACGGACAGGACCATACGAGCAGTACTTC. It is translated as CASSPGRTGPYEQYF.

This clone occurred once. The V call is TRBV11-2, the J call TRBJ2-7, with no clear D. The germline CDR1 and CDR2 sequences are SGHAT and FQNNGV. V was shortened by 1 base and J by 7 bases, with 5 bases between the two germline ends. This CDR3 is 11 amino acids long. The CDR3 here is CASSLGLEQYF. The CDR3 nucleotides are TGTGCCAGCAGCTTAGGGCTAGAGCAGTACTTC.

The chain carries TRBV7-3 and TRBJ2-6; D ambiguous. CDR1 and CDR2 (germline): SGHTA, FQGTGA. The CDR3 loop spans 15 amino acids. Trimming took off 2 bases at V and 0 bases at J, with 5 bases between the two ends. The CDR3 here is CASSLVGSGANVLTF. The CDR3 DNA reads TGTGCCAGCAGCTTAGTGGGCTCTGGGGCCAACGTCCTGACTTTC.

V and J are TRBV7-2 and TRBJ1-5; D is possibly TRBD1 (5 bases). The CDR3 covers 15 residues. V shed 5 bases and J shed 4 bases, with 15 bases lying between them. Germline CDR1 is SGHTA and CDR2 is FQGNSA. Here the CDR3 reads CASSLWVGENQPQHF. The CDR3 DNA reads TGTGCCAGCAGCCTGTGGGTGGGGGAAAATCAGCCCCAGCATTTT. Looking up the rest from reference TRBV7-2 and TRBJ1-5 gives the full variable domain: GAGVSQSPSNKVTEKGKDVELRCDPISGHTALYWYRQSLGQGLEFLIYFQGNSAPDKSGLPSDRFSAERTGGSVSTLTIQRTQQEDSAVYLCASSLWVGENQPQHFGDGTRLSIL.

The genes are TRBV29-1 and TRBJ2-7; TRBD1 aligns across 11 bases. Germline V lookup: CDR1 SQVTM, CDR2 ANQGSEA. Unmatched junction bases numbered 7, after V lost 6 bases and J lost 0 bases. The CDR3 is 15 amino acids. The CDR3 DNA is TGCAGCGTCGACACCGGGACAGGGGGCTCCTACGAGCAGTACTTC. This translates into CSVDTGTGGSYEQYF.

V and J are TRBV9 and TRBJ2-3; no firm D call. V shed 0 bases and J shed 4 bases, with 9 bases lying between them. This CDR3 comprises 14 residues. CDR1 and CDR2 from the germline V gene are SGDLS and YYNGEE. CDR3 DNA sequence: TGTGCCAGCAGCGTAGCTGGTTCGGCAGATACGCAGTATTTT. The encoded protein is CASSVAGSADTQYF.

The CDR3 DNA reads TGTGCCAGCAGCGCAGGGACAGTCTCCTACAATGAGCAGTTCTTC. It translates to CASSAGTVSYNEQFF. The chain uses TRBV7-2 and TRBJ2-1; 7 nucleotides match TRBD1. Germline lookup yields CDR1 SGHTA and CDR2 FQGNSA. V lost 5 bases to trimming and J lost 0 bases; unmatched junction nucleotides: 4. The CDR3 is 15 residues long.

The chain uses TRBV27 and TRBJ2-5; 7 nucleotides match TRBD2. The J segment lost 2 bases and the V segment lost 5 bases, leaving 8 bases of the junction unmatched. Germline CDR1 is MNHEY and CDR2 is SMNVEV (reference sequence). The CDR3 runs 15 residues. CDR3 sequence: CASSPPPSGQETQYF. For the CDR3, the DNA is TGTGCCAGCAGTCCCCCACCTAGCGGACAAGAGACCCAGTACTTC.

V gene TRBV6-5 combines with J gene TRBJ2-7, with 9 nucleotides matching TRBD2. The CDR3 covers 14 residues. Germline V gives CDR1 MNHEY, CDR2 SVGAGI. Trimming took 2 bases from V and 3 from J; bases not matched to a gene: 2. The CDR3 loop is CASSYGGGVYEQYF. CDR3 in DNA: TGTGCCAGCAGTTACGGCGGGGGGGTCTACGAGCAGTACTTC.

J is TRBJ2-7 and V is TRBV30; D may be TRBD1 or TRBD2 (5 bases each). From germline, CDR1 is GTSNPN and CDR2 SVGIG (reference sequence). The CDR3 covers 15 residues. Trimming took 1 base from V and 6 from J, leaving 19 bases between them. The CDR3 sequence: CAWSEPGLESGEQYF. CDR3 coding DNA: TGTGCCTGGAGTGAACCGGGGCTAGAATCGGGCGAGCAGTACTTC.

The gene calls are TRBV7-9 and TRBJ2-7, with D unclear. V dropped 1 base and J dropped 10 bases, with 14 bases sitting between them. Germline V CDR1 and CDR2: SEHNR, FQNEAQ (reference sequence). The CDR3 runs to 13 residues. The CDR3 bases are TGTGCCAGCAGCTTAGGTGGATCAGCTCTTCAGTACTTC. This translates into CASSLGGSALQYF.

The V call is TRBV25-1, the J call TRBJ2-7; 9 bases are a match to TRBD1. Germline V gene sequence: CDR1 MGHDK, CDR2 SYGVNS. V shed 5 bases and J 4 bases; nucleotides not matched to a gene: 6. The CDR3 runs to 14 residues. Here the CDR3 reads CASSLGQGGYEQYF. CDR3 DNA sequence: TGTGCCAGCAGTTTGGGACAGGGAGGTTACGAGCAGTACTTC.

This clone appeared a single time. V gene TRBV5-8 combines with J gene TRBJ1-5; 11 bases align to TRBD1. Trimming cost V 0 bases and J 6 bases; bases outside gene matches: 2. CDR1 SGHTS and CDR2 YDEGEE come from the germline V gene. The CDR3 is made up of 15 amino acids. CDR3 in amino acids: CASSLGDRGSQPQHF. In nucleotides, the CDR3 is TGTGCCAGCAGCTTGGGGGACAGGGGGAGTCAGCCCCAGCATTTT.

Written as DNA, the CDR3 is TGTGCCAGTAGTATCCCCTCAATGAACACTGAAGCTTTCTTT. As protein: CASSIPSMNTEAFF. This chain uses TRBV19 with TRBJ1-1, with D uncertain. Germline V gene lookup returns CDR1 LNHDA and CDR2 SQIVND (reference sequence). Trimming cost V 3 bases and J 0 bases, with 8 bases left between them. CDR3 length equals 14 residues.

This rearrangement joins TRBV2 to TRBJ2-2; the D call may be TRBD1 or TRBD2 (5 bases each). The V end lost 7 bases, the J end lost 5 bases, and 8 bases lay between the germline ends. The germline V gene has CDR1 SNHLY and CDR2 FYNNEI. The CDR3 contains 12 residues. This CDR3 is CASTGRTGELFF. The CDR3 DNA is TGTGCCAGCACGGGACGTACCGGGGAGCTGTTTTTT.

The CDR3 reads CSVELAQGAGELFF. CDR3 bases: TGCAGCGTCGAGCTGGCGCAGGGGGCCGGGGAGCTGTTTTTT. The J gene is TRBJ2-2, the V gene TRBV29-1, with 7 bases that match TRBD1. The trim removed 6 bases at V and 6 bases at J, leaving 10 bases unmatched. The CDR3 is made up of 14 amino acids. Germline values: CDR1 SQVTM, CDR2 ANQGSEA.

The chain links TRBV4-3 to TRBJ1-1; no definite D call. Between the trimmed V and J ends, which lost 5 bases and 5 bases, there was a span of 15 bases. Germline V gene sequence: CDR1 LGHNA, CDR2 YSLEER. The CDR3 totals 14 residues. The CDR3 bases are TGCGCCAGCAGCTTTAATAGAGGCTATACTGAAGCTTTCTTT. Amino acid sequence: CASSFNRGYTEAFF.

V and J are TRBV5-4 and TRBJ2-7; D remains ambiguous. V lost 4 bases to trimming and J lost 6 bases, with 11 bases between them. This CDR3 is built from 12 residues. Germline V gene sequence: CDR1 SGHNT, CDR2 YYREEE (reference sequence). CDR3 sequence (DNA): TGTGCCAGCAGCCCTTATTTAGCCGAGCAGTACTTC. Protein sequence: CASSPYLAEQYF.

This chain connects TRBV5-1 to TRBJ1-1, with D unresolved. The CDR3 length is 13 residues. The ends were cut back, 4 bases at V and 4 bases at J, with 11 bases in the middle. CDR1 and CDR2 from the germline V gene are SGHRS and YFSETQ. This chain's CDR3 is CASSPGYTTEAFF. The CDR3 DNA sequence: TGCGCCAGCAGCCCGGGCTATACCACTGAAGCTTTCTTT.